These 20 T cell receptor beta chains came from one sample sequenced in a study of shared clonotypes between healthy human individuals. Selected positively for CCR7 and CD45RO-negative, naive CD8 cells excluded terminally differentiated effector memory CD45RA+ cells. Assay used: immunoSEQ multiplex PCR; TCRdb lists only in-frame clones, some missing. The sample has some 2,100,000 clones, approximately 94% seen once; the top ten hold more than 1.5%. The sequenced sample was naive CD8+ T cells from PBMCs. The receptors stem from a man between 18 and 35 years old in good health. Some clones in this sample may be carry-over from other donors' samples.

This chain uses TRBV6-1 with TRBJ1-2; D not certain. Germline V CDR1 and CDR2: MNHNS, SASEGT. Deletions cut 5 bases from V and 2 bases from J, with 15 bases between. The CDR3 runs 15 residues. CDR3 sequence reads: CASSSPGTGNYGYTF. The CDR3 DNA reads TGTGCCAGCAGTTCCCCTGGTACGGGGAACTATGGCTACACCTTC.

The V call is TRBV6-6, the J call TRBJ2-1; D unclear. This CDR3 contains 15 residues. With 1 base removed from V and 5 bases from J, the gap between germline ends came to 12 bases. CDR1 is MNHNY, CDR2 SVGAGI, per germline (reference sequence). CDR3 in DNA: TGTGCCAGCAGTTACTTGAAGGGTTGGCACAATGAGCAGTTCTTC. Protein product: CASSYLKGWHNEQFF.

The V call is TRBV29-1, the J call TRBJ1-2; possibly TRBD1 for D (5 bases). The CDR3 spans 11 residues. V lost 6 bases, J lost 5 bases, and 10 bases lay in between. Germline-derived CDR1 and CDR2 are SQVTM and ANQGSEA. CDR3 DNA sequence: TGCAGCGTGGACGAGGGGTATGGCTACACCTTC. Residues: CSVDEGYGYTF.

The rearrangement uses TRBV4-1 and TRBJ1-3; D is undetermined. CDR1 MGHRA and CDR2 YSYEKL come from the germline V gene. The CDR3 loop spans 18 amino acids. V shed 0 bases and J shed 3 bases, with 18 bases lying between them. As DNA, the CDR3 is TGCGCCAGCAGCCAAGATCCTGTTGGGAGGATTGGTGGAAACACCATATATTTT. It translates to CASSQDPVGRIGGNTIYF.

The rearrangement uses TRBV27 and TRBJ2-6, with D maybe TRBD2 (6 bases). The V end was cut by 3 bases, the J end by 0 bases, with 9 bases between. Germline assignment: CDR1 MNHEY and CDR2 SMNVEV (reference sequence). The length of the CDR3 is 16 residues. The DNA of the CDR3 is TGTGCCAGCAGTTTGTCCGGGGGCTCTGGGGCCAACGTCCTGACTTTC. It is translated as CASSLSGGSGANVLTF.

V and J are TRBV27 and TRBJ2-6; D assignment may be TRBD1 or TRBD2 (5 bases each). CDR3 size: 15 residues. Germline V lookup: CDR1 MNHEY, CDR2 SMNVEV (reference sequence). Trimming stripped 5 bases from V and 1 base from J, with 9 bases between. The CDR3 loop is CASSPGASGANVLTF. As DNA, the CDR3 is TGTGCCAGCAGTCCCGGGGCGTCTGGGGCCAACGTCCTGACTTTC.

CDR3 protein: CASTPGQGWETQYF. The CDR3, as DNA: TGTGCCAGCACTCCGGGACAGGGGTGGGAGACCCAGTACTTC. V usage is TRBV25-1 and J usage is TRBJ2-5; 10 nucleotides match TRBD1. CDR1 MGHDK and CDR2 SYGVNS come from the germline V gene. CDR3 size: 14 residues. V was clipped by 7 bases and J by 5 bases; unmatched bases: 7.

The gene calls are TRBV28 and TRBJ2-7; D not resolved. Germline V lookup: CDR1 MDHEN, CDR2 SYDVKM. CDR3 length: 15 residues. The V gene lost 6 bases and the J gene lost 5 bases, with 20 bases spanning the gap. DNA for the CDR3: TGTGCCAGCAGAGACGCCTTGATAGGGCCGGACGAGCAGTACTTC. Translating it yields CASRDALIGPDEQYF.

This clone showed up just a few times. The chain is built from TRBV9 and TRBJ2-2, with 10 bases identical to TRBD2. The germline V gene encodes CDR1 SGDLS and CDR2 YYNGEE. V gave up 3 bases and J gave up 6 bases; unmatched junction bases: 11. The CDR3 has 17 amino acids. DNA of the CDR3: TGTGCCAGCAGCGCCCGCTCTAGCGGGAGAATATCCGGGGAGCTGTTTTTT. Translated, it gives CASSARSSGRISGELFF.

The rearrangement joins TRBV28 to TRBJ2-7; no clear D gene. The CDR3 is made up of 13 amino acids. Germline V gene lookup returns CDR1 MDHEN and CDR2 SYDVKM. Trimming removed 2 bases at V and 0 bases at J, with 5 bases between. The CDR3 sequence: CASSLTYSYEQYF. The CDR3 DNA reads TGTGCCAGCAGTTTAACGTACTCCTACGAGCAGTACTTC.

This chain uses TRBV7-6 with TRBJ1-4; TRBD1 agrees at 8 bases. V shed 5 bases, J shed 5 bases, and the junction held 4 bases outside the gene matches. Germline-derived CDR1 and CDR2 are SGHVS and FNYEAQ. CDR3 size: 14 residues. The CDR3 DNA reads TGTGCCAGCAGCCAGGGACAGGAAAATGAAAAACTGTTTTTT. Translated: CASSQGQENEKLFF.

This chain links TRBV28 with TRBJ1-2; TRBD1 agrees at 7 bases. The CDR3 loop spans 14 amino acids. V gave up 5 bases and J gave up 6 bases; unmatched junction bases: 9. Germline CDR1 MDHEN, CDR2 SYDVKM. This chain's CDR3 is CASSPLTGVNGYTF. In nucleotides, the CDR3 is TGTGCCAGCAGTCCTCTCACAGGGGTGAATGGCTACACCTTC.

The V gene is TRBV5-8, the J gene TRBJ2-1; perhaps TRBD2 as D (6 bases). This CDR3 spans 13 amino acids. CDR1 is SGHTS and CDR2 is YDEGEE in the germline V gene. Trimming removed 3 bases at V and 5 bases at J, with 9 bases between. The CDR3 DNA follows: TGTGCCAGCAGCTCGGACTACGACAATGAGCAGTTCTTC. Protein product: CASSSDYDNEQFF.

CDR3 sequence: CSVSTGGFDEQYF. CDR3 coding DNA: TGCAGCGTTAGCACAGGGGGTTTCGACGAGCAGTACTTC. V and J are TRBV29-1 and TRBJ2-7; 8 nucleotides line up with TRBD1. Germline CDR1 and CDR2: SQVTM and ANQGSEA. The V gene end was trimmed by 5 bases and the J gene end by 5 bases; junction bases not matched to a gene: 8. The CDR3 consists of 13 residues.

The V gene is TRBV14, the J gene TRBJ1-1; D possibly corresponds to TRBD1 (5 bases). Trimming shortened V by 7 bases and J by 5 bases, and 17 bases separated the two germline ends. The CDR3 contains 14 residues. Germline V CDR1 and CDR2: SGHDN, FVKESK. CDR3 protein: CASIRDPTGTEAFF. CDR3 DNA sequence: TGTGCCAGCATTAGGGACCCCACGGGGACTGAAGCTTTCTTT.

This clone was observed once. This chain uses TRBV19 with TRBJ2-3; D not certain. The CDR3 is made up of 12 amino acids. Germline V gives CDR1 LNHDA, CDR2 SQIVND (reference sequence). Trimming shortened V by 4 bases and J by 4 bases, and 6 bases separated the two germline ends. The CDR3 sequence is CASSRTADTQYF. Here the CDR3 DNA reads TGTGCCAGTAGTAGGACCGCAGATACGCAGTATTTT.

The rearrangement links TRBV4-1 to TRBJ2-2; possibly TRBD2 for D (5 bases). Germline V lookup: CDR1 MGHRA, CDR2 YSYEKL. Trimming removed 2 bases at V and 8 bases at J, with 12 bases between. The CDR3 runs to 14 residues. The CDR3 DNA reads TGCGCCAGCAGCCAACTTAGCCGGGGTGGGGAGCTGTTTTTT. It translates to CASSQLSRGGELFF.

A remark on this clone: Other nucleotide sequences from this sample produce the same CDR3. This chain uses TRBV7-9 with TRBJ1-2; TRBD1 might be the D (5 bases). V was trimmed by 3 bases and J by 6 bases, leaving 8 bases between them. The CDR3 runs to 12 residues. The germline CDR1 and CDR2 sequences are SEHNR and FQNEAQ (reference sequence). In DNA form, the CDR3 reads TGTGCCAGCAGCTTGTGGGGGGATGGCTACACCTTC. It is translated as CASSLWGDGYTF. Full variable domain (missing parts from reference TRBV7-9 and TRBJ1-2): DTGVSQNPRHKITKRGQNVTFRCDPISEHNRLYWYRQTLGQGPEFLTYFQNEAQLEKSRLLSDRFSAERPKGSFSTLEIQRTEQGDSAMYLCASSLWGDGYTFGSGTRLTVV.

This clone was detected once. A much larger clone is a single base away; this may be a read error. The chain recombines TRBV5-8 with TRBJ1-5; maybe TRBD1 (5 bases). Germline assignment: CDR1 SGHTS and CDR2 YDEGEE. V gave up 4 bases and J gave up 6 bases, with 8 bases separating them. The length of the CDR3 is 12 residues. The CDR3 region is CASSPGGQPQHF. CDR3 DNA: TGTGCCAGCAGCCCTGGGGGTCAGCCCCAGCATTTT.

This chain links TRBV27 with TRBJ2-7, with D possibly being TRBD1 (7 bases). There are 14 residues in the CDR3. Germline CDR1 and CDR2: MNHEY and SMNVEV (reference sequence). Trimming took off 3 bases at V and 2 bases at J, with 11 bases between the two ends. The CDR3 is CASSFAGGTYEQYF. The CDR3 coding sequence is TGTGCCAGCAGTTTTGCAGGGGGGACCTACGAGCAGTACTTC.